The rows below give T cell receptor beta chains drawn from one sample of a study of CD4 T cells in relation to SARS-CoV-2 and coronaviruses. These receptors have no identified antigens. TCRdb keeps only in-frame clones here, not all; method: immunoSEQ multiplex PCR. This sample has approximately 20,000 clones; around 72% occur once, and the top ten carry approximately 16%. Specimen: CD4+ T cells from PBMCs, cultured in vitro. All receptors derive from a human donor in good health. The CDR3 runs from the conserved cysteine through the conserved F or W. A D gene is named only where the DNA matches it firmly. Rows give clone size only sometimes, using once, few, many, or a class for an expanded clone.

d_call,clone_size,v_call,j_call,cdr3_nt,cdr3_aa
NA,NA,TRBV15,TRBJ2-7,TGTGCTTTCTCCCCGGGACGATCATACGAGCAGTACTTC,CAFSPGRSYEQYF
NA,NA,TRBV7-9,TRBJ1-3,TGTGCCAGCAGCTTAGACCAGGCACCCTCTGGAAACACCATATATTTT,CASSLDQAPSGNTIYF
NA,NA,TRBV18,TRBJ1-2,TGTGCCAGCTCACCAGGCAGCTCCCCCCCCTATGGCTACACCTTC,CASSPGSSPPYGYTF
TRBD2,NA,TRBV19,TRBJ2-2,TGTGCCAGTAGTATGGGGGGAGGGCCGGACACCGGGGAGCTGTTTTTT,CASSMGGGPDTGELFF
TRBD1,NA,TRBV19,TRBJ2-1,TGTGCCAGTACCTACGGACAGGGGGGACACAATGAGCAGTTCTTC,CASTYGQGGHNEQFF
NA,NA,TRBV5-1,TRBJ1-2,TGCGCCAGCAGCTTTGAGGGGGATGGAGGCTACACCTTC,CASSFEGDGGYTF
NA,NA,TRBV18,TRBJ2-7,TGTGCCAGCTCACCCAACGACTACGAGCAGTACTTC,CASSPNDYEQYF
NA,NA,TRBV7-8,TRBJ1-5,TGTGCCAGCAGCCTCGACTCGGGGGCGCTTCCGCCCCAGCATTTT,CASSLDSGALPPQHF
NA,NA,TRBV12-5,TRBJ1-3,TGTGCTAGTGGTCCGCCCGTTCAGGGAAACACCATATATTTT,CASGPPVQGNTIYF
TRBD1,NA,TRBV2,TRBJ2-7,TGTGCCAGCAACGACAGGGCGGGCTCCTACGAGCAGTACTTC,CASNDRAGSYEQYF
TRBD1,NA,TRBV5-1,TRBJ2-2,TGCGCCAGCAGCTCAGACAGGGCGACCGGGGAGCTGTTTTTT,CASSSDRATGELFF
NA,NA,TRBV5-1,TRBJ1-1,TGCGCCAGCAGCCTCCAGGGAGGGGATAACACTGAAGCTTTCTTT,CASSLQGGDNTEAFF
NA,NA,TRBV4-1,TRBJ2-5,TGCGCCAGCAGCCGACCGGGACCCCTACAAGAGACCCAGTACTTC,CASSRPGPLQETQYF
TRBD1,NA,TRBV11-3,TRBJ2-5,TGTGCCAGCAGCTTAGCAGGGGGTGTCATGGAGACCCAGTACTTC,CASSLAGGVMETQYF
TRBD2,NA,TRBV5-4,TRBJ2-2,TGTGCCAGCAGTTCACTAGCGGGTCACACCGGGGAGCTGTTTTTT,CASSSLAGHTGELFF
NA,NA,TRBV14,TRBJ2-1,TGTGCCAGCAGCCACCGGGACCTCTACAATGAGCAGTTCTTC,CASSHRDLYNEQFF
NA,NA,TRBV4-1,TRBJ2-7,TGCGCCAGCAGCCTCGGGACAATGGGGCGGCACTACGAGCAGTACTTC,CASSLGTMGRHYEQYF
NA,NA,TRBV18,TRBJ1-1,TGTGCCAGCTCACTGCTTGGGGCTGAAGCTTTCTTT,CASSLLGAEAFF
NA,NA,TRBV9,TRBJ1-3,TGTGCCAGCAGCCCTTCGTGGTTGGGAAACACCATATATTTT,CASSPSWLGNTIYF
NA,NA,TRBV18,TRBJ2-3,TGTGCCAGCTCACCGGGTGGTCCCACATTGAGTGCAGATACGCAGTATTTT,CASSPGGPTLSADTQYF
NA,NA,TRBV2,TRBJ2-2,TGTGCCAGCAGTGTGCGAGGGGACGGGGAGCTGTTTTTT,CASSVRGDGELFF
NA,NA,TRBV2,TRBJ2-7,TGTGCCAGCAGTGAATACGAGCAGTACTTC,CASSEYEQYF
NA,NA,TRBV25-1,TRBJ2-3,TGTGCCAGCAGTTCGGGCGGATCCACAGATACGCAGTATTTT,CASSSGGSTDTQYF
NA,NA,TRBV5-4,TRBJ2-5,TGTGCCAGCAGCTTCGAGCAACGGGAGACCCAGTACTTC,CASSFEQRETQYF
NA,NA,TRBV5-1,TRBJ1-1,TGCGCCAGCAGCTTCAGGGTTACGGACACTGAAGCTTTCTTT,CASSFRVTDTEAFF
TRBD1,few,TRBV9,TRBJ2-2,TGTGCCAGCAGCACGCACGTGGGACAGGGGAGCGGGGAGCTGTTTTTT,CASSTHVGQGSGELFF
NA,NA,TRBV5-6,TRBJ2-7,TGTGCCAGCAGCTTGTCGCTTATAGACGAGCAGTACTTC,CASSLSLIDEQYF
NA,NA,TRBV5-1,TRBJ2-1,TGCGCCAGCGCGCGTGGGGGGACCTCCTACAATGAGCAGTTCTTC,CASARGGTSYNEQFF
TRBD2,NA,TRBV11-3,TRBJ2-5,TGTGCCAGCAGCCACGGGACTAGCGGGCTACGACAAGAGACCCAGTACTTC,CASSHGTSGLRQETQYF
NA,NA,TRBV24-1,TRBJ2-3,TGTGCCACCAGTGATTTAGGCAGAGGTCAGGTGGGAGATACGCAGTATTTT,CATSDLGRGQVGDTQYF
NA,few,TRBV4-1,TRBJ2-7,TGCGCCAGCAGCCAAGGTGGCCAGGGTGGGAACGAGCAGTACTTC,CASSQGGQGGNEQYF